This T cell receptor beta chain was identified during a study of patients and donors after allogeneic stem cell transplantation. TCRdb recomputed calls from the RT-PCR reads with MiXCR, one row per CDR3 protein. The sample has about a million distinct CDR3 sequences, approximately 18% seen once. The CDR3 has 14 amino acids. V lost 0 bases to trimming and J lost 5 bases; unmatched junction nucleotides: 3. Germline V gene lookup returns CDR1 GTSNPN and CDR2 SVGIG (reference sequence). The receptor was isolated from a human donor who was either an allogeneic HSCT recipient or a stem cell or donor lymphocyte infusion donor (not recorded which). It is not recorded whose cells these are; they may come from a transplant donor. What was sequenced was blood, either unsorted or a sorted T cell fraction (not recorded which). The chain joins TRBV30 to TRBJ2-5; 10 bases are a match to TRBD2. The CDR3 DNA reads TGTGCCTGGAGTGTACTAGCGGGATTTGAGACCCAGTACTTC. Protein sequence: CAWSVLAGFETQYF.